These 3 T cell receptor beta chains were all obtained from the same sample, sequenced in a study of technical replicates of blood from four donors. TCRdb's copy holds only in-frame clones and misses some; the assay was immunoSEQ multiplex PCR. This sample has about 16,000 clones, with about 89% found just once. Sequencing was carried out using PBMCs. These receptors were obtained from a human donor in good health.

This chain links TRBV4-2 with TRBJ2-3; TRBD2 matches at 8 bases. V lost 4 bases to trimming and J lost 0 bases; unmatched junction nucleotides: 3. Looked up from germline, CDR1 is LGHNA and CDR2 is YNFKEQ. The CDR3 sequence is 15 residues long. The CDR3 here is CASSPGGGSTDTQYF. DNA of the CDR3: TGTGCCAGCAGCCCCGGGGGGGGGAGCACAGATACGCAGTATTTT.

The chain couples TRBV7-9 to TRBJ2-1; 8 bases are shared with TRBD1. There are 15 residues in the CDR3. J gave up 6 bases and V 5 bases, and 9 bases lay outside the gene matches. Germline-derived CDR1 and CDR2 are SEHNR and FQNEAQ (reference sequence). The CDR3 here is CASSLGQGFPNEQFF. The CDR3, as DNA: TGTGCCAGCAGCCTCGGACAGGGCTTTCCCAATGAGCAGTTCTTC.

The V and J genes are TRBV19 and TRBJ2-7; possibly TRBD2 for D (5 bases). The CDR3 loop spans 13 amino acids. Trimming cost V 5 bases and J 2 bases, with 10 bases left between them. Per the germline V gene, CDR1 is LNHDA and CDR2 is SQIVND (reference sequence). This CDR3 is CASSSGRTYEQYF. CDR3 DNA sequence: TGTGCCAGTAGTTCGGGGAGAACCTACGAGCAGTACTTC.